This T cell receptor (beta chain) was sequenced during a study of blood T cell repertoires in COVID-19. The ends were cut back, 4 bases at V and 6 bases at J, with 9 bases in the middle. Germline CDR1 reads SQVTM; CDR2 reads ANQGSEA. There are 11 residues in the CDR3. In terms of age and location, participants ranged from roughly 18 to 100 years and lived in about two dozen US areas. Before being deemed recovered, Cohort 3 donors had two negative PCRs, clearance, or symptom resolution. Assay: immunoSEQ multiplex PCR; the TCRdb copy retains only in-frame clones and omits some. The table lists approximately 200,000 clones, 84% of them singletons.

This chain uses TRBV29-1 with TRBJ1-1; D is unresolved. Sequencing input: PBMCs or T cells enriched from blood (not recorded which). The clonotype originates from a middle-aged man who had recovered from COVID-19. This CDR3 reads CSVAGKAEAFF. CDR3 coding DNA: TGCAGCGTTGCGGGGAAGGCTGAAGCTTTCTTT.